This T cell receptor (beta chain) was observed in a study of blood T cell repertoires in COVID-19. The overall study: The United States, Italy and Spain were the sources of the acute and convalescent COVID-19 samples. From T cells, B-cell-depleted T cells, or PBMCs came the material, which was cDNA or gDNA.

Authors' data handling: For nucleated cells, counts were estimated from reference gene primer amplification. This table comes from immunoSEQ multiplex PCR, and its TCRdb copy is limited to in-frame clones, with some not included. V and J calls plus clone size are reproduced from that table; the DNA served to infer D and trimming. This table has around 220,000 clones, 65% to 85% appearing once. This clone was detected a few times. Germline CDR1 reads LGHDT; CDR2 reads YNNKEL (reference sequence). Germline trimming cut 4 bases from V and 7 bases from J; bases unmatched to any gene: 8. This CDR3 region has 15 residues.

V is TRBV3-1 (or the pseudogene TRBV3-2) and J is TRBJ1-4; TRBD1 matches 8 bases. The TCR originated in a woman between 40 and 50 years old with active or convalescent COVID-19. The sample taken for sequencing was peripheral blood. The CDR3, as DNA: TGTGCCAGCAGCCGAGCGACAGGGGAGGGTGAAAAACTGTTTTTT. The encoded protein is CASSRATGEGEKLFF.